These 3 T cell receptor beta chains came from one sample sequenced in a study of cytomegalovirus exposure and HLA in healthy donors. Researchers ran the PCR with 60 Vbeta and 13 Jbeta primers. Clones were read by immunoSEQ multiplex PCR, and TCRdb kept only the in-frame ones, dropping some. In the table there are about 190,000 clones, roughly 80% of which are singletons. The specimen sequenced was PBMCs. Receptor source: a woman younger than 35 in good health and CMV-seronegative.

The chain uses TRBV15 and TRBJ1-1, with D possibly being TRBD1 (6 bases). The germline V and J ends were trimmed by 1 base and 6 bases, with 12 bases remaining between them. CDR3 length: 14 residues. CDR1 is LNHNV and CDR2 is YYDKDF in the germline V gene (reference sequence). CDR3 sequence reads: CATSRVVGTSEAFF. In DNA form, the CDR3 reads TGTGCCACCAGCAGAGTCGTCGGGACATCTGAAGCTTTCTTT.

The chain has TRBV28 and TRBJ1-1; D perhaps matches TRBD1 (5 bases). CDR1 and CDR2 from the germline V gene are MDHEN and SYDVKM. Trimming pared 4 bases from V and 1 base from J, leaving 7 bases between. The CDR3 sequence is 13 residues long. The CDR3 coding sequence is TGTGCCAGCAGTTCTGGACAGAACACTGAAGCTTTCTTT. Translation: CASSSGQNTEAFF.

This rearrangement joins TRBV7-6 to TRBJ2-5; 8 bases line up with TRBD2. The V gene end was trimmed by 3 bases and the J gene end by 0 bases; junction bases not matched to a gene: 3. The germline CDR1 and CDR2 sequences are SGHVS and FNYEAQ. The CDR3 runs to 15 residues. This CDR3 is CASSFSGAYQETQYF. The CDR3 DNA is TGTGCCAGCAGCTTTAGCGGGGCGTACCAAGAGACCCAGTACTTC.